The clone carrying this TCR beta chain is identified as medium-sized from frequency. Germline V lookup: CDR1 DFQATT, CDR2 SNEGSKA (reference sequence). CDR3 length: 13 amino acids. TCRdb reanalyzed the 10x single-cell sequencing reads and collapses them to one entry per CDR3 protein, without DNA. Its listing shows about a thousand distinct CDR3 sequences. A live/dead marker was used to sort live CSF cells for droplet sequencing. The data originate from a study of CD8 T cells in cerebrospinal fluid in Alzheimer's disease. Input material: cerebrospinal fluid. This TCR was recovered from a human donor in good health. The chain is built from TRBV20-1 and TRBJ2-1. The CDR3 is CSARGRVYNEQFF.